The T cell receptor (beta chain) under discussion was sequenced for a study of T-cell memory formation after mild COVID-19. Study information: TCR clusters largely stayed donor specific.

This clonotype was observed at least ten times. The antigen is undetermined. One entry per CDR3 protein results from TCRdb running MiXCR on the 5' RACE reads. The profile shows about 430,000 distinct CDR3 sequences, more than 20% of them singletons. Study-wide points: Cross-reactive memory apparently joined, as some responding clones appeared in pre-infection memory. Contracting CD4+ clones lay largely in CM and EM, with CD8+ ones residing in EMRA.

Trimming took 6 bases from V and 0 from J; bases not matched to a gene: 12. The CDR3 sequence is 18 residues long. Germline-derived CDR1 and CDR2 are MNHEY and SVGAGI. Sequencing was carried out using PBMCs or a T cell subset sorted from them (not recorded which). J is TRBJ2-2 and V is TRBV6-5; 8 bases are shared with TRBD2. The TCR comes from an adult woman who had mild COVID-19 (a few samples of this study predate the infection). Cell type and time point are not known. The DNA of the CDR3 is TGTGCCAGCAGCCCCCCTCCCTCGACTAGCGCGAACACCGGGGAGCTGTTTTTT. Protein: CASSPPPSTSANTGELFF.